A single sample is the source of the 15 T cell receptor beta chains below, sequenced in a study of T cells in Graves' hyperthyroidism and ophthalmopathy. Amplified regions were TCR beta CDR3 sequences from RNA transcripts. HTBI primers were employed in a first-round RT-PCR of the TCR CDR3. From the multiplex PCR reads, TCRdb called clonotypes with MiXCR, one entry per CDR3 protein. The sample has over 200,000 distinct CDR3 sequences, roughly 18% seen once. Source material: blood. The receptors shown here come from a man aged 40-55 years with Graves' hyperthyroidism.

V usage is TRBV6-9 and J usage is TRBJ1-2; weak D call: TRBD1 (5 bases). The V gene's germline CDR1 is MNHGY and CDR2 SVAAGI. CDR3 length equals 16 residues. Trimming took 3 bases from V and 7 from J, leaving 21 bases between them. The CDR3 coding sequence is TGTGCCAGCAGTTACACTCCACCGGGACCACTGGGTGGCTACACCTTC. It specifies CASSYTPPGPLGGYTF.

This clonotype was observed many times. This sequence joins TRBV5-1 and TRBJ1-1; D is possibly TRBD1 (6 bases). CDR3 length equals 15 residues. Per germline, CDR1 SGHRS and CDR2 YFSETQ. Trimming took off 4 bases at V and 1 base at J, with 14 bases between the two ends. The chain's CDR3 is CASSDHRDANTEAFF. In DNA, the CDR3 is TGCGCCAGCAGCGACCACAGGGATGCGAACACTGAAGCTTTCTTT.

This chain connects TRBV2 to TRBJ1-1, with 9 bases identical to TRBD1. V was pared by 5 bases and J by 7 bases, with 8 bases of the junction left unmatched. Per germline, CDR1 SNHLY and CDR2 FYNNEI. The CDR3 length is 14 residues. The CDR3 is CASSPGQGTVEAFF. In nucleotides, the CDR3 is TGTGCCAGCAGTCCAGGACAGGGGACAGTTGAAGCTTTCTTT.

This clonotype was seen repeatedly, ten times or more. The chain couples TRBV5-1 to TRBJ1-2, with D unresolved. V lost 0 bases and J 0 bases, leaving 9 bases between the germline ends. This CDR3 is 15 amino acids long. In germline, CDR1 is SGHRS, CDR2 YFSETQ. The CDR3 protein is CASSLGQATNYGYTF. The DNA for the CDR3 is TGCGCCAGCAGCTTGGGGCAGGCAACTAACTATGGCTACACCTTC. Variable domain in full (rest from reference TRBV5-1 and TRBJ1-2): KAGVTQTPRYLIKTRGQQVTLSCSPISGHRSVSWYQQTPGQGLQFLFEYFSETQRNKGNFPGRFSGRQFSNSRSEMNVSTLELGDSALYLCASSLGQATNYGYTFGSGTRLTVV.

There are many counts of this clonotype. The chain joins TRBV7-9 to TRBJ2-3; TRBD1 agrees at 9 bases. J lost 3 bases, V lost 4 bases, and 2 bases had no gene match. The CDR3 runs 14 residues. Germline assignment: CDR1 SEHNR and CDR2 FQNEAQ (reference sequence). CDR3 DNA: TGTGCCAGCAGCTACAGGGGGCGGACAGATACGCAGTATTTT. It translates to CASSYRGRTDTQYF.

This clonotype was counted between two and nine times. A much more abundant neighbour one base away suggests this may be a read error. V gene TRBV11-2 combines with J gene TRBJ2-7; 7 bases map to TRBD1. CDR3 length: 15 residues. Germline lookup yields CDR1 SGHAT and CDR2 FQNNGV. The CDR3 DNA reads as TGTGCCATCAGCTTAGATCGACAGGGCGCCTACGAGCAGTACTTC. Amino acid sequence: CAISLDRQGAYEQYF.

The count of this clonotype is one. Just one base apart from a much larger clone, this may be a read error. The rearrangement uses TRBV28 and TRBJ2-1; no clear D gene. The CDR3 has 14 residues. Germline V lookup: CDR1 MDHEN, CDR2 SYDVKM. V dropped 3 bases and J dropped 2 bases, with 8 bases sitting between them. CDR3 sequence: CASSFAGPYNEQFF. The CDR3 DNA reads as TGTGCCAGCAGTTTTGCCGGGCCCTACAATGAGCAGTTCTTC.

This clonotype showed up just a few times. This sequence joins TRBV6-6 and TRBJ1-5; D possibly corresponds to TRBD1 (5 bases). The length of the CDR3 is 16 residues. V dropped 2 bases and J dropped 1 base, with 12 bases sitting between them. The germline V gene has CDR1 MNHNY and CDR2 SVGAGI (reference sequence). The CDR3 spells CASSYRPGESNQPQHF. CDR3 bases: TGTGCCAGCAGTTACCGCCCGGGGGAGAGCAATCAGCCCCAGCATTTT.

This clonotype was counted ten times or more. V and J are TRBV20-1 and TRBJ1-6; D gene uncertain. The V and J ends lost 2 bases and 6 bases respectively, with 23 bases between them. CDR1 and CDR2 from the germline V gene are DFQATT and SNEGSKA (reference sequence). The CDR3 runs 18 residues. In DNA, the CDR3 is TGCAGTGCTAGACCCTTCGGGCGGAGTGCGTCTGGTAATTCACCCCTCCACTTT. Translation gives CSARPFGRSASGNSPLHF.

A few counts support this clonotype. The chain has TRBV19 and TRBJ2-1, with D perhaps matching TRBD1 (7 bases). V was clipped by 5 bases and J by 3 bases, with 14 bases between them. The germline gives CDR1 LNHDA, CDR2 SQIVND (reference sequence). The CDR3 is made up of 15 amino acids. CDR3 DNA: TGTGCCAGTAGTTCGCGACAGGGAGGCTACAATGAGCAGTTCTTC. Protein: CASSSRQGGYNEQFF.

This clonotype was recorded many times. This chain uses TRBV20-1 with TRBJ2-4; D tentatively fits TRBD1 or TRBD2 (7 bases each). Trimming left V 6 bases short and J 5 bases short, with 20 bases between. Germline CDR1 and CDR2: DFQATT and SNEGSKA (reference sequence). The length of the CDR3 is 15 residues. CDR3 DNA: TGCAGTGCCGACGGGACAGCGGGGAGGGAAAACATTCAGTACTTC. Encoded protein: CSADGTAGRENIQYF.

In its sample, this clonotype was seen many times. V is TRBV24-1 and J is TRBJ1-1; D ambiguous. Germline V lookup: CDR1 KGHDR, CDR2 SFDVKD. V lost 7 bases and J lost 4, with 9 bases in between. This CDR3 comprises 12 residues. CDR3 residues: CATRKRATEAFF. The CDR3 DNA reads TGTGCCACCAGGAAAAGGGCCACTGAAGCTTTCTTT.

This clonotype was seen repeatedly, ten times or more. The chain uses TRBV5-6 and TRBJ2-7; 8 bases are shared with TRBD1. The V and J ends lost 2 bases and 5 bases, in that order; junction bases with no gene match: 6. Per germline, CDR1 SGHDT and CDR2 YYEEEE. The CDR3 spans 14 residues. The CDR3, as DNA: TGTGCCAGCAGCTTCAGGGGGCTACTAGACGAGCAGTACTTC. This translates into CASSFRGLLDEQYF.

This chain connects TRBV7-9 to TRBJ2-3; D unclear. V lost 1 base and J 2 bases, leaving 7 bases between the germline ends. The CDR3 is 14 residues long. CDR1 is SEHNR, CDR2 FQNEAQ, per germline (reference sequence). The CDR3 region has the DNA TGTGCCAGCAGCTTAGGGCAGTTCACAGATACGCAGTATTTT. Protein: CASSLGQFTDTQYF.

The chain is built from TRBV12-3 or TRBV12-4 and TRBJ2-2, with 7 nucleotides matching TRBD1. This CDR3 is built from 16 residues. Trimming removed 0 bases from V and 8 bases from J; junction bases left unmatched: 9. This CDR3 reads CASSLAGTAPGGELFF. The CDR3 DNA follows: TGTGCCAGCAGTTTAGCCGGGACAGCCCCAGGAGGGGAGCTGTTTTTT.